Listed here are 9 T cell receptor beta chains from one sample, sequenced in a study of T cells in localized non-small cell lung cancer. Profiled with immunoSEQ multiplex PCR; TCRdb holds only in-frame clones, not every one. In the table there are approximately 150,000 clones, more than 80% of which are singletons. This specimen was peripheral blood, taken before any cancer treatment. The receptors were sampled from a female donor over 55 with stage I lung adenocarcinoma.

The rearrangement uses TRBV5-1 and TRBJ1-3; 7 nucleotides match TRBD1. The CDR3 has 14 residues. V lost 4 bases, J lost 3 bases, and 4 bases stayed unmatched. Germline V lookup: CDR1 SGHRS, CDR2 YFSETQ. CDR3 sequence (DNA): TGCGCCAGCAGCGAGACAGGGAATGGAAACACCATATATTTT. Protein sequence: CASSETGNGNTIYF.

Only one count was recorded for this clone. This chain uses TRBV6-5 with TRBJ1-1; no reliable D call. CDR3 length: 15 residues. V lost 0 bases and J 3 bases, leaving 11 bases between the germline ends. CDR1 and CDR2 (germline): MNHEY, SVGAGI. CDR3 sequence: CASSYSILQYTEAFF. The CDR3 DNA follows: TGTGCCAGCAGTTACTCGATCCTACAGTACACTGAAGCTTTCTTT.

This chain uses TRBV11-3 with TRBJ2-1; D call uncertain. With 1 base removed from V and 0 bases from J, the gap between germline ends came to 10 bases. Germline-derived CDR1 and CDR2 are SGHNT and YENEEA. CDR3 length: 16 amino acids. The CDR3 coding sequence is TGTGCCAGCAGCTTAGTTTTGGCAAGCTCCTACAATGAGCAGTTCTTC. This gives the protein CASSLVLASSYNEQFF.

The genes are TRBV7-3 and TRBJ2-1; D may match TRBD1 or TRBD2 (5 bases each). Trimming took off 2 bases at V and 9 bases at J, with 14 bases between the two ends. The CDR3 is made up of 14 amino acids. Germline lookup yields CDR1 SGHTA and CDR2 FQGTGA. This chain's CDR3 is CASSLGGRDPEQFF. CDR3 sequence (DNA): TGTGCCAGCAGCTTAGGGGGACGAGACCCTGAGCAGTTCTTC. Full variable domain (remainder filled in from reference TRBV7-3 and TRBJ2-1): GAGVSQTPSNKVTEKGKYVELRCDPISGHTALYWYRQSLGQGPEFLIYFQGTGAADDSGLPNDRFFAVRPEGSVSTLKIQRTERGDSAVYLCASSLGGRDPEQFFGPGTRLTVL.

This clone appeared once. The rearrangement links TRBV5-6 to TRBJ2-5; 10 bases fit TRBD2. V gave up 0 bases and J gave up 6 bases; unmatched junction bases: 8. Germline V gives CDR1 SGHDT, CDR2 YYEEEE. CDR3 length: 16 amino acids. This chain's CDR3 is CASSLGPSGSSQTQYF. DNA for the CDR3: TGTGCCAGCAGCTTGGGGCCTAGCGGGAGTAGTCAGACCCAGTACTTC.

The chain recombines TRBV4-1 with TRBJ1-1, with a weak D call TRBD1 (5 bases). Trimming took off 0 bases at V and 5 bases at J, with 19 bases between the two ends. This CDR3 is 17 amino acids long. Germline assignment: CDR1 MGHRA and CDR2 YSYEKL. CDR3 residues: CASSQEGGSRVRTEAFF. Written as DNA, the CDR3 is TGCGCCAGCAGCCAAGAGGGGGGGTCCCGGGTAAGGACTGAAGCTTTCTTT.

The chain carries TRBV28 and TRBJ2-3; the D is unclear. The CDR3 is 12 residues long. The V and J ends lost 3 bases and 6 bases respectively, with 7 bases between them. From germline, CDR1 is MDHEN and CDR2 SYDVKM. CDR3 residues: CASSFGRDTQYF. The CDR3 DNA reads as TGTGCCAGCAGTTTTGGGCGGGATACGCAGTATTTT. Drawing the rest from reference TRBV28 and TRBJ2-3, the complete variable domain is DVKVTQSSRYLVKRTGEKVFLECVQDMDHENMFWYRQDPGLGLRLIYFSYDVKMKEKGDIPEGYSVSREKKERFSLILESASTNQTSMYLCASSFGRDTQYFGPGTRLTVL.

The CDR3: CASSSSRGGTQYF. In nucleotides, the CDR3 is TGTGCCAGCAGCTCCTCTAGGGGTGGGACCCAGTACTTC. This sequence joins TRBV27 and TRBJ2-5; D may be TRBD1 (5 bases). CDR3 size: 13 residues. Trimming removed 6 bases at V and 7 bases at J, with 15 bases between. Germline V lookup: CDR1 MNHEY, CDR2 SMNVEV (reference sequence).

V is TRBV9 and J is TRBJ1-4; D gene uncertain. Deletions cut 2 bases from V and 0 bases from J, with 8 bases between. Germline loops: CDR1 SGDLS, CDR2 YYNGEE. The CDR3 contains 15 residues. This CDR3 reads CASSVQDTTNEKLFF. CDR3 DNA: TGTGCCAGCAGCGTCCAAGACACAACTAATGAAAAACTGTTTTTT.